This TCR beta chain was captured in a study of CD8 T cells in ankylosing spondylitis. Study-wide results and limits: Blood from ankylosing spondylitis patients appeared to carry a characteristic eight-variant TCR beta motif.

The CDR3 has 11 amino acids. CDR1 and CDR2 from the germline V gene are MGHDK and SYGVNS. V lost 6 bases and J lost 2, with 5 bases in between. This clonotype came up many times. As yet, its antigen is unknown. In TCRdb, the 5' RACE reads were re-called with MiXCR into one record per CDR3 protein. Among some 220,000 distinct CDR3 sequences listed, 7.3% were seen once. V and J are TRBV25-1 and TRBJ2-7; D is ambiguous. Sequencing used blood, either unsorted or a sorted T cell fraction (not recorded which). The TCR was taken from a male donor with ankylosing spondylitis. The chain's CDR3 is CASSAAYEQYF. In DNA form, the CDR3 reads TGTGCCAGCAGCGCCGCCTACGAGCAGTACTTC.